This T cell receptor beta chain emerged from a study of CD8+CD57+ T cells in acquired aplastic anemia. Study-wide background: Sorted CD4+ plus CD8+ cells gave DNA averaging roughly 2.9 ug. Findings and caveats of the study: Between patients and controls, 25 to 35 CD8+ CDR3 sequences were found in common.

About this clonotype: The antigen is not known.

Sequenced patients had shown CD8+CD57+ cell expansion by flow cytometry. All patients were therapy-naive when blood was sampled. TCR beta VDJ and CDR3 profiling used genomic DNA as template. Using its own MiXCR run on the reads, TCRdb lists one record per CDR3 protein. The profile covers more than 150,000 distinct CDR3 sequences, with around 43% appearing a single time and under 3.5% taken by the ten largest. The TCR comes from a human donor with aplastic anemia. Material: sorted CD4+, CD8+, or CD8+CD57+ T cells (not recorded which) from PBMCs.

DNA of the CDR3: TGTGCCATCAGTAGTCTCGGGGGTAAAAGCGAGGAGCAGTACTTC. Translating it yields CAISSLGGKSEEQYF. The chain recombines TRBV10-3 with TRBJ2-7; TRBD2 might be the D (6 bases). The ends were cut back, 5 bases at V and 7 bases at J, with 21 bases in the middle. This CDR3 spans 15 amino acids. Germline CDR1 is ENHRY and CDR2 is SYGVKD.